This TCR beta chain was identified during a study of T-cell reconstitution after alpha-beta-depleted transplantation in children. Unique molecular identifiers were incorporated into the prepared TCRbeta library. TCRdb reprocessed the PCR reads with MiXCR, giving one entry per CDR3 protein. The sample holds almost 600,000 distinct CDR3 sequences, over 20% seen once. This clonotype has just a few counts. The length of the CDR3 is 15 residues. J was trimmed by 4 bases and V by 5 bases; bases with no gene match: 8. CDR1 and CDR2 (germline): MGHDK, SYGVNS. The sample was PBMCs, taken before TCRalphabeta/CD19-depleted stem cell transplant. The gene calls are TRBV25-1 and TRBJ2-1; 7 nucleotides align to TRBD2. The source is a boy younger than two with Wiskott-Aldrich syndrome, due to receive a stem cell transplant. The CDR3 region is CASSYLSGVYNEQFF. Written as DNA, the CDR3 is TGTGCCAGCAGTTACCTAAGCGGGGTTTACAATGAGCAGTTCTTC.